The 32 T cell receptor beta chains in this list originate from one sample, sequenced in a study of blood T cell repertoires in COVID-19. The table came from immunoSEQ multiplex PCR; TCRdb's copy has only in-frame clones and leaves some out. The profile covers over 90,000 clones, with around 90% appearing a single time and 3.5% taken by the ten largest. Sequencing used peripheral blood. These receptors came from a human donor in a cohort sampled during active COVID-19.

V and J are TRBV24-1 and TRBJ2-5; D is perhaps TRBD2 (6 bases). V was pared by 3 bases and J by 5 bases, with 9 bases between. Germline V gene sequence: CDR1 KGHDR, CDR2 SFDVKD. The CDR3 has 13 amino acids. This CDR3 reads CATSDGGFETQYF. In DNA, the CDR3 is TGTGCCACCAGTGATGGGGGGTTCGAGACCCAGTACTTC.

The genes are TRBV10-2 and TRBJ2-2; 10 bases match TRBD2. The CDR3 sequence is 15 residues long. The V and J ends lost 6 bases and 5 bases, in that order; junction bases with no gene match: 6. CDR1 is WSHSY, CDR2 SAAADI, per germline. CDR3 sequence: CASRGLAMGTGELFF. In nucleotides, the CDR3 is TGCGCCAGCAGGGGACTAGCGATGGGGACCGGGGAGCTGTTTTTT.

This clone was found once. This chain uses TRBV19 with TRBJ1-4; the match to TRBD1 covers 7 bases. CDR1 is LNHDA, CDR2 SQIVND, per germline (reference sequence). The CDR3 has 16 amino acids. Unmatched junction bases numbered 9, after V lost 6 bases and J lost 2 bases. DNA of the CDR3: TGTGCCAGTAGCACTACACCGGGACAGACTAATGAAAAACTGTTTTTT. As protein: CASSTTPGQTNEKLFF.

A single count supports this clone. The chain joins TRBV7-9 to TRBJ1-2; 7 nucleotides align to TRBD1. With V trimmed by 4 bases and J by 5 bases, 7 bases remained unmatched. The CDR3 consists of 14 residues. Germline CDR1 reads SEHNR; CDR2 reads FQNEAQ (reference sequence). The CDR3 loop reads CASSSRRGRYGYTF. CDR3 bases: TGTGCCAGCAGCTCGCGGAGGGGGCGATATGGCTACACCTTC.

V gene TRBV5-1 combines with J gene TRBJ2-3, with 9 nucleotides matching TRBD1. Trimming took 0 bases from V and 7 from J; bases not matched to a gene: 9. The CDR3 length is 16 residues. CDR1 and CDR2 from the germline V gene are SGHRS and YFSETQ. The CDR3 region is CASSLGDRAKGNTQYF. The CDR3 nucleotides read TGCGCCAGCAGCTTGGGGGACAGGGCGAAAGGGAATACGCAGTATTTT. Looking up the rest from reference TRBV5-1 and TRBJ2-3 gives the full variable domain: KAGVTQTPRYLIKTRGQQVTLSCSPISGHRSVSWYQQTPGQGLQFLFEYFSETQRNKGNFPGRFSGRQFSNSRSEMNVSTLELGDSALYLCASSLGDRAKGNTQYFGPGTRLTVL.

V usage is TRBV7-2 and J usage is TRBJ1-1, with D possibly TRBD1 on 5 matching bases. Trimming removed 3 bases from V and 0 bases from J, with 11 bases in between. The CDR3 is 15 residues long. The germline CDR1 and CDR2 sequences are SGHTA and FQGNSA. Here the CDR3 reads CASSFTGRMNTEAFF. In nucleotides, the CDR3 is TGTGCCAGCAGCTTTACAGGACGGATGAACACTGAAGCTTTCTTT.

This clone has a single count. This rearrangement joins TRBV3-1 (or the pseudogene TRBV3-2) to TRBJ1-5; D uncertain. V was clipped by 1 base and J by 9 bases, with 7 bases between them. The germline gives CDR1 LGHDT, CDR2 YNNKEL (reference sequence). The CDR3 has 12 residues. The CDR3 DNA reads TGTGCCAGCAGCCAAGCGCGGGGGCCCCAGCATTTT. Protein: CASSQARGPQHF.

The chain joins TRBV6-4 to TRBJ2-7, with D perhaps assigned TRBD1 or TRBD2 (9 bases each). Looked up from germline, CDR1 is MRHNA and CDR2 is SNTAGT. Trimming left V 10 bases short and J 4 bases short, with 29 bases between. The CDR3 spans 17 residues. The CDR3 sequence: CANPDRGKVAGAYEQYF. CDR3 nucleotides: TGTGCCAACCCGGACAGGGGCAAGGTAGCGGGAGCTTACGAGCAGTACTTC.

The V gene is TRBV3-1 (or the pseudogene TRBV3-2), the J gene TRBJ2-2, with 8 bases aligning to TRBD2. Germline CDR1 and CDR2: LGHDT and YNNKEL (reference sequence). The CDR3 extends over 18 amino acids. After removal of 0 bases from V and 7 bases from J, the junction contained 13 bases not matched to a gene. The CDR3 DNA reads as TGTGCCAGCAGCCAAGATCCTCGGCGGGGGGCCGGTGGCGGGGAGCTGTTTTTT. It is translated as CASSQDPRRGAGGGELFF.

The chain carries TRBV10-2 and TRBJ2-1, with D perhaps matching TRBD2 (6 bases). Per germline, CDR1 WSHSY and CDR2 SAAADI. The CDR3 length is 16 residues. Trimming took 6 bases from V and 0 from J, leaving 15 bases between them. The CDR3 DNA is TGCGCCAGCAGAAAATGGGACTCCTACTCCTACAATGAGCAGTTCTTC. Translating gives CASRKWDSYSYNEQFF.

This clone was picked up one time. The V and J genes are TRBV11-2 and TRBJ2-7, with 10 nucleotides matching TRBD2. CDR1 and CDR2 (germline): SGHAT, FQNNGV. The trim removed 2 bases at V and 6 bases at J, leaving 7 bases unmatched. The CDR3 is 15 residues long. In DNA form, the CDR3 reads TGTGCCAGCAGCTTAAGAGCGGGAGGGCAGGGCGAGCAGTACTTC. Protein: CASSLRAGGQGEQYF.

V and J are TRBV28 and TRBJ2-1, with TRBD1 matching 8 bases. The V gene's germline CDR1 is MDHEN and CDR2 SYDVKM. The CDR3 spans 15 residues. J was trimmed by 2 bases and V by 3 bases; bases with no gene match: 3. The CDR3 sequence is CASSFAQGAYNEQFF. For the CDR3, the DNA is TGTGCCAGCAGTTTTGCACAGGGGGCCTACAATGAGCAGTTCTTC.

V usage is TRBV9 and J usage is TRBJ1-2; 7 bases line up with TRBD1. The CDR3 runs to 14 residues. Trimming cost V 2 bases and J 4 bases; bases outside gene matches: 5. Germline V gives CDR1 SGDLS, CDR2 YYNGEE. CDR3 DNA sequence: TGTGCCAGCAGCGTCGTGGGGACAGCCTATGGCTACACCTTC. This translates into CASSVVGTAYGYTF.

Here the CDR3 DNA reads TGCAGCGCCCAGGGCCGACTCTACTACGAGCAGTACTTC. This codes for CSAQGRLYYEQYF. This chain joins TRBV29-1 and TRBJ2-7, with a possible D match to TRBD1 (5 bases). This CDR3 is built from 13 residues. Germline CDR1 is SQVTM and CDR2 is ANQGSEA. With 7 bases removed from V and 3 bases from J, the gap between germline ends came to 16 bases.

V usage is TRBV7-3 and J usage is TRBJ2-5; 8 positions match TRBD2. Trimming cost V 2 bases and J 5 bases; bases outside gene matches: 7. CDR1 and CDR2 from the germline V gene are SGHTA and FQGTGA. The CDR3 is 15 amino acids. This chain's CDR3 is CASSLRGGAAETQYF. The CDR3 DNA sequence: TGTGCCAGCAGCTTACGGGGGGGGGCGGCGGAGACCCAGTACTTC.

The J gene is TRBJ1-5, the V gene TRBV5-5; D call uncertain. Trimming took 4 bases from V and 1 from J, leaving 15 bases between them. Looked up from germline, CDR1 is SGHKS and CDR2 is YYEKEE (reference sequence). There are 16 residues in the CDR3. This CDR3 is CASSPQTRLSNQPQHF. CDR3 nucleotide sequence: TGTGCCAGCAGCCCGCAAACTCGTTTAAGCAATCAGCCCCAGCATTTT.

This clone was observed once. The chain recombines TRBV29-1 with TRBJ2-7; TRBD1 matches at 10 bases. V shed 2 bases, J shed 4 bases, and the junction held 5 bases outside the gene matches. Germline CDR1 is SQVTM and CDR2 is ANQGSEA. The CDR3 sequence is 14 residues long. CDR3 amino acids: CSVELADRGYEQYF. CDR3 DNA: TGCAGCGTTGAATTAGCGGACAGGGGGTACGAGCAGTACTTC.

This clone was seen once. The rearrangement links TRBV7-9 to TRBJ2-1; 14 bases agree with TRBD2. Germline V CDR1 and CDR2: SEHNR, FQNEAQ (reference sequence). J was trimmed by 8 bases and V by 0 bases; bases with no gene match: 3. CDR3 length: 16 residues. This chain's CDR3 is CASSLATSGRVYEQFF. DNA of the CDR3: TGTGCCAGCAGCTTAGCGACTAGCGGGAGGGTCTATGAGCAGTTCTTC.

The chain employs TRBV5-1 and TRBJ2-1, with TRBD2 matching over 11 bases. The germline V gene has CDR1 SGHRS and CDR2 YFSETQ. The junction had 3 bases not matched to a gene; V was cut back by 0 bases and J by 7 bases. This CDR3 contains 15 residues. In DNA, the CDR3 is TGCGCCAGCAGCTTGGGACTAGCGGGGTTGAATGAGCAGTTCTTC. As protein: CASSLGLAGLNEQFF.

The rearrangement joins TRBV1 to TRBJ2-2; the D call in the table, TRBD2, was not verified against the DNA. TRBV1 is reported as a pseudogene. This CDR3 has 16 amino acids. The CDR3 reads CTSSQEGLADTGELFF. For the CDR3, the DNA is TGCACCAGCAGCCAGGAGGGACTAGCGGACACCGGGGAGCTGTTTTTT.

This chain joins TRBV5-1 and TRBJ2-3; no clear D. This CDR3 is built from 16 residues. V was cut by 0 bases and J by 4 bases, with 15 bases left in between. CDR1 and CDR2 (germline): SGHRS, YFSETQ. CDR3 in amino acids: CASSLAVIGGADTQYF. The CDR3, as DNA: TGCGCCAGCAGCTTGGCCGTAATAGGCGGTGCAGATACGCAGTATTTT.

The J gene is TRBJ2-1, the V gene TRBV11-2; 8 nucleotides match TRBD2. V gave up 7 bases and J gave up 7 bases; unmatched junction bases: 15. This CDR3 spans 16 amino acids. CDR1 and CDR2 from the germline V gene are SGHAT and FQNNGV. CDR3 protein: CASNPSGLGKNNEQFF. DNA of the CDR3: TGTGCCAGCAATCCATCGGGACTAGGGAAAAATAATGAGCAGTTCTTC.

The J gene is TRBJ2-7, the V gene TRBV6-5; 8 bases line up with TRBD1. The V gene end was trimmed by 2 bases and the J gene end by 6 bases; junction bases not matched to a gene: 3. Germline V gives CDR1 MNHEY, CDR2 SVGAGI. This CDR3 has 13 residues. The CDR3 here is CASSYRQGAEQYF. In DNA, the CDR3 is TGTGCCAGCAGTTACCGCCAGGGGGCCGAGCAGTACTTC.

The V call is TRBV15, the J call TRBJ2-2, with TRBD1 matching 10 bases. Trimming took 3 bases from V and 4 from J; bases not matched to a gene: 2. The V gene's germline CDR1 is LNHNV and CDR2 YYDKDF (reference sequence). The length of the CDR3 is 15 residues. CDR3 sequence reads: CATSRRDRGTGELFF. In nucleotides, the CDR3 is TGTGCCACCAGCAGGCGGGACAGGGGCACCGGGGAGCTGTTTTTT.

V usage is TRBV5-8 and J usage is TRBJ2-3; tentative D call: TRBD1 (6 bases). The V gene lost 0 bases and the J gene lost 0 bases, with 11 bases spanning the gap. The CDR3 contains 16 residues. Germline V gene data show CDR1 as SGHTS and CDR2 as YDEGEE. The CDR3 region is CASSLDRVHSTDTQYF. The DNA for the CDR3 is TGTGCCAGCAGCTTGGACAGGGTCCATAGCACAGATACGCAGTATTTT.

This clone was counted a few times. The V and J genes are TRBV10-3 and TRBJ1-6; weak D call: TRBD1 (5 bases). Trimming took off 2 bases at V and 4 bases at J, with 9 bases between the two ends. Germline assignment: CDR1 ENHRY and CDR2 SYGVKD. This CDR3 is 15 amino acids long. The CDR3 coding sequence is TGTGCCATCAGTGAGGGCCAGGGTTATAATTCACCCCTCCACTTT. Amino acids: CAISEGQGYNSPLHF.

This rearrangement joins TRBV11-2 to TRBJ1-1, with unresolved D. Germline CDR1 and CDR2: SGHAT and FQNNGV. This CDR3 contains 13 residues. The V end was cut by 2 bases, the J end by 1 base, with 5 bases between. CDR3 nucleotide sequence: TGTGCCAGCAGCTTAAACAGGAACACTGAAGCTTTCTTT. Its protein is CASSLNRNTEAFF. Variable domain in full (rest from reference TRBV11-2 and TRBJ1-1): EAGVAQSPRYKIIEKRQSVAFWCNPISGHATLYWYQQILGQGPKLLIQFQNNGVVDDSQLPKDRFSAERLKGVDSTLKIQPAKLEDSAVYLCASSLNRNTEAFFGQGTRLTVV.

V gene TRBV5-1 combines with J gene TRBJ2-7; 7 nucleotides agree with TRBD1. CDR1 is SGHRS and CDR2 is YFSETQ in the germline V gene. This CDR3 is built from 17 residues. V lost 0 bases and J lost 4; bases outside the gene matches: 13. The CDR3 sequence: CASSLAGSTGSGYEQYF. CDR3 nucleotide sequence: TGCGCCAGCAGCTTGGCCGGTTCGACAGGGTCGGGTTACGAGCAGTACTTC.

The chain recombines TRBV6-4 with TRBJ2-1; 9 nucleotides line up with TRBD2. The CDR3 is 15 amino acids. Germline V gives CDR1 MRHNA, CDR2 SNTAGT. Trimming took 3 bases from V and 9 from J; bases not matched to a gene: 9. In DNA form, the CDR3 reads TGTGCCAGCAGTGATTTAGCGGGAGTAGGGGGTGAGCAGTTCTTC. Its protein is CASSDLAGVGGEQFF.

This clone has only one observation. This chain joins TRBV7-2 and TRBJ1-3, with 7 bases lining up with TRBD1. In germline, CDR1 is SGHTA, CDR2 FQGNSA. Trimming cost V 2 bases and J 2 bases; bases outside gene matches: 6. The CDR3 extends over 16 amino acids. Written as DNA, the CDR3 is TGTGCCAGCAGCTTATCCCAGACAGGGCCTGGAAACACCATATATTTT. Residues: CASSLSQTGPGNTIYF.

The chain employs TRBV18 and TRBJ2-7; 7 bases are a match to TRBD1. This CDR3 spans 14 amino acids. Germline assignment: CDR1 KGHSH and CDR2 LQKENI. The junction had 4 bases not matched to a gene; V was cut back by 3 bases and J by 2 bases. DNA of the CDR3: TGTGCCAGCTCACCTAGGGACAGACCCTACGAGCAGTACTTC. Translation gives CASSPRDRPYEQYF.

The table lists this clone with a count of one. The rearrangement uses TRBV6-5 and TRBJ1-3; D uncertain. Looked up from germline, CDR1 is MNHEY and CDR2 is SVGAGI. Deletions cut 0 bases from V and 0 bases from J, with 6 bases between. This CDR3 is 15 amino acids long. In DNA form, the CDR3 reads TGTGCCAGCAGTTACTCGGGAGGCTCTGGAAACACCATATATTTT. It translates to CASSYSGGSGNTIYF.